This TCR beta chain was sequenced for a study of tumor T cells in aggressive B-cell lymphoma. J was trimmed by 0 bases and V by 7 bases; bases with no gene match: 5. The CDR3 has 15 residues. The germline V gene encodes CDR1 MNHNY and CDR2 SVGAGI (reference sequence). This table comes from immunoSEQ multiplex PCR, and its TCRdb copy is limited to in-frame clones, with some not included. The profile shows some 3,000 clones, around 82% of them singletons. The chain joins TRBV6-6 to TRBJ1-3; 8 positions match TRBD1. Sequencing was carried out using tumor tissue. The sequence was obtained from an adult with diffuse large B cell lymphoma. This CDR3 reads CASTLDRASGNTIYF. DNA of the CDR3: TGTGCCAGCACGCTGGACAGGGCCTCTGGAAACACCATATATTTT.